This record concerns one TCR beta chain sequence. Only in-frame clones appear in the TCRdb table, and some are missing; sequencing was by immunoSEQ multiplex PCR. The table lists about 97,000 clones, nearly 96% of them singletons. The germline CDR1 and CDR2 sequences are PRHDT and FYEKMQ (reference sequence). The V gene end was trimmed by 1 base and the J gene end by 6 bases; junction bases not matched to a gene: 6. This CDR3 has 15 amino acids. The sample originates from a study of technical replicates of blood from a few donors. Material for sequencing was T cells isolated from PBMCs. V is TRBV13 and J is TRBJ2-7; 10 bases match TRBD2. This sequence was found in a human donor in good health. CDR3 loop: CASSLVGERGGEQYF. Written as DNA, the CDR3 is TGTGCCAGCAGCTTAGTAGGGGAGCGGGGGGGCGAGCAGTACTTC.